Listed here are 27 T cell receptor beta chains from one sample, sequenced in a study of cytomegalovirus exposure and HLA in healthy donors. The primer mix had 60 Vbeta and 13 Jbeta primers. Assay used: immunoSEQ multiplex PCR; TCRdb lists only in-frame clones, some missing. The sample has 200,000 to 250,000 clones. Material for sequencing was PBMCs. The receptors were sampled from a woman aged 30 to 39 in good health and CMV-seropositive.

V and J are TRBV5-1 and TRBJ2-3; 8 nucleotides agree with TRBD1. With 7 bases clipped from V and 2 bases from J, the junction kept 9 bases outside the gene matches. Germline assignment: CDR1 SGHRS and CDR2 YFSETQ. The CDR3 runs to 15 residues. CDR3 sequence (DNA): TGCGCCAGCGGATCCCAGGGGGCCTACACAGATACGCAGTATTTT. Encoded protein: CASGSQGAYTDTQYF. Drawing the rest from reference TRBV5-1 and TRBJ2-3, the complete variable domain is KAGVTQTPRYLIKTRGQQVTLSCSPISGHRSVSWYQQTPGQGLQFLFEYFSETQRNKGNFPGRFSGRQFSNSRSEMNVSTLELGDSALYLCASGSQGAYTDTQYFGPGTRLTVL.

V is TRBV4-1 and J is TRBJ1-5; weak D call: TRBD1 (5 bases). Germline CDR1 and CDR2: MGHRA and YSYEKL. This CDR3 region has 20 residues. The ends were cut back, 0 bases at V and 2 bases at J, with 23 bases in the middle. The CDR3 DNA reads as TGCGCCAGCAGCCAAGATAGGGGATCGGGTTGGCGTGTGGGCAATCAGCCCCAGCATTTT. Protein sequence: CASSQDRGSGWRVGNQPQHF.

The chain carries TRBV7-9 and TRBJ2-3, with 7 bases fitting TRBD2. The germline V gene encodes CDR1 SEHNR and CDR2 FQNEAQ (reference sequence). After removal of 5 bases from V and 4 bases from J, the junction contained 15 bases not matched to a gene. This CDR3 is 17 amino acids long. The CDR3 DNA reads as TGTGCCAGCAGCCCATCCTCGGGCGGGAGTCCCGCAGATACGCAGTATTTT. Translation gives CASSPSSGGSPADTQYF.

The chain is built from TRBV7-2 and TRBJ1-1; no definite D call. Germline CDR1 reads SGHTA; CDR2 reads FQGNSA. Trimming stripped 2 bases from V and 8 bases from J, with 15 bases between. This CDR3 has 14 amino acids. CDR3 coding DNA: TGTGCCAGCAGCTTATCCTGGCAGGATCGGGAAGCTTTCTTT. It is translated as CASSLSWQDREAFF.

The chain has TRBV14 and TRBJ2-7, with D tentatively TRBD2 (6 bases). Trimming cost V 3 bases and J 1 base, with 13 bases left between them. The CDR3 is made up of 15 amino acids. Looked up from germline, CDR1 is SGHDN and CDR2 is FVKESK. The CDR3 reads CASSQPGSVSYEQYF. The CDR3 DNA reads as TGTGCCAGCAGCCAGCCCGGGAGTGTGTCCTACGAGCAGTACTTC.

The chain has TRBV7-8 and TRBJ2-1; 10 bases align to TRBD2. This CDR3 is built from 15 residues. J lost 6 bases, V lost 5 bases, and 7 bases had no gene match. Germline CDR1 and CDR2: SGHVS and FQNEAQ. Here the CDR3 reads CASSPTSGTINEQFF. In DNA, the CDR3 is TGTGCCAGCAGCCCTACTAGCGGGACTATCAATGAGCAGTTCTTC.

The chain combines TRBV19 with TRBJ2-2; TRBD1 agrees at 7 bases. Germline values: CDR1 LNHDA, CDR2 SQIVND (reference sequence). This CDR3 has 17 amino acids. V was pared by 5 bases and J by 6 bases, with 15 bases of the junction left unmatched. The CDR3, as DNA: TGTGCCAGTAGTTCCTACGGGCCAAGTCAGGGGGCCGGGGAGCTGTTTTTT. Translation: CASSSYGPSQGAGELFF.

V gene TRBV7-2 combines with J gene TRBJ2-3; D gene uncertain. The germline V and J ends were trimmed by 5 bases and 1 base, with 7 bases remaining between them. Germline V lookup: CDR1 SGHTA, CDR2 FQGNSA. The CDR3 has 13 residues. CDR3 sequence: CASSPGGTDTQYF. CDR3 sequence (DNA): TGTGCCAGCAGCCCCGGTGGCACAGATACGCAGTATTTT.

CDR3 region: CASSHDKVRSPLHF. In DNA, the CDR3 is TGTGCCAGCAGTCACGACAAGGTTCGGTCACCCCTCCACTTT. The chain joins TRBV6-1 to TRBJ1-6, with D unresolved. V was trimmed by 5 bases and J by 10 bases, leaving 15 bases between them. Per germline, CDR1 MNHNS and CDR2 SASEGT. The CDR3 length is 14 residues.

V gene TRBV7-2 combines with J gene TRBJ2-2; 12 bases are a match to TRBD1. With V trimmed by 10 bases and J by 3 bases, 9 bases remained unmatched. Germline CDR1 and CDR2: SGHTA and FQGNSA. CDR3 length: 16 amino acids. CDR3 sequence (DNA): TGTGCCACAACGCGGGACAGGGGGCAGTACACCGGGGAGCTGTTTTTT. Translating gives CATTRDRGQYTGELFF.

The chain is built from TRBV13 and TRBJ2-3; 7 bases match TRBD2. This CDR3 comprises 17 residues. Germline CDR1 PRHDT, CDR2 FYEKMQ (reference sequence). V shed 5 bases and J 11 bases; nucleotides not matched to a gene: 22. CDR3 amino acids: CASSPKAGQATSSWQYF. The CDR3 coding sequence is TGTGCCAGCAGCCCGAAAGCGGGGCAAGCGACTTCTTCTTGGCAGTATTTT.

V usage is TRBV4-1 and J usage is TRBJ1-4, with 10 bases fitting TRBD1. V trimming: 0 bases; J trimming: 6 bases; junction bases outside the gene matches: 4. There are 16 residues in the CDR3. The V gene's germline CDR1 is MGHRA and CDR2 YSYEKL. This CDR3 reads CASSQDWGQGYEKLFF. In DNA form, the CDR3 reads TGCGCCAGCAGCCAAGATTGGGGACAGGGGTATGAAAAACTGTTTTTT.

The chain combines TRBV28 with TRBJ2-5, with D perhaps matching TRBD1 (6 bases). The CDR3 contains 18 residues. Germline CDR1 and CDR2: MDHEN and SYDVKM. The ends were cut back, 6 bases at V and 2 bases at J, with 25 bases in the middle. The CDR3, as DNA: TGTGCCAGCAGCTACAAATTAGGACAGCCGGGGCTTCAAGAGACCCAGTACTTC. This translates into CASSYKLGQPGLQETQYF.

The gene calls are TRBV18 and TRBJ1-2; D not resolved. This CDR3 has 14 residues. With 2 bases removed from V and 2 bases from J, the gap between germline ends came to 9 bases. Germline CDR1 KGHSH, CDR2 LQKENI. CDR3 DNA: TGTGCCAGCTCACCAAATCAGGCGAACTATGGCTACACCTTC. It is translated as CASSPNQANYGYTF.

The CDR3 is CASSLGGENYGYTF. CDR3 nucleotides: TGCGCCAGCAGCTTGGGGGGAGAAAACTATGGCTACACCTTC. The V and J genes are TRBV5-1 and TRBJ1-2; the D is unclear. V lost 0 bases and J 2 bases, leaving 8 bases between the germline ends. The germline V gene encodes CDR1 SGHRS and CDR2 YFSETQ. The CDR3 extends over 14 amino acids.

V and J are TRBV30 and TRBJ2-3; D is possibly TRBD2 (7 bases). Germline V gene sequence: CDR1 GTSNPN, CDR2 SVGIG (reference sequence). The CDR3 is 14 amino acids. The V gene lost 4 bases and the J gene lost 5 bases, with 16 bases spanning the gap. CDR3 DNA sequence: TGTGCCTGGAATAAAGGACAGCGGGGAGATACGCAGTATTTT. This gives the protein CAWNKGQRGDTQYF.

V and J are TRBV19 and TRBJ2-5, with 9 bases that match TRBD1. CDR3 size: 15 residues. V dropped 9 bases and J dropped 4; count of bases not matched to a gene: 12. In germline, CDR1 is LNHDA, CDR2 SQIVND (reference sequence). The CDR3 DNA is TGTGCCAGCGGTTTACAGGGGGCAGGAAGAGAGACCCAGTACTTC. Protein product: CASGLQGAGRETQYF.

The chain employs TRBV2 and TRBJ2-1; possible D gene TRBD2, 5 bases. Germline V CDR1 and CDR2: SNHLY, FYNNEI. Deletions cut 8 bases from V and 10 bases from J, with 18 bases between. CDR3 length equals 13 residues. CDR3 amino acids: CASGTLEVAEQFF. CDR3 nucleotide sequence: TGTGCCAGCGGCACACTGGAGGTGGCAGAGCAGTTCTTC. The full variable domain, rest sourced from reference TRBV2 and TRBJ2-1, is EPEVTQTPSHQVTQMGQEVILRCVPISNHLYFYWYRQILGQKVEFLVSFYNNEISEKSEIFDDQFSVERPDGSNFTLKIRSTKLEDSAMYFCASGTLEVAEQFFGPGTRLTVL.

The chain joins TRBV5-6 to TRBJ1-3; D not resolved. The CDR3 has 16 residues. Per the germline V gene, CDR1 is SGHDT and CDR2 is YYEEEE. The ends were cut back, 3 bases at V and 0 bases at J, with 13 bases in the middle. The CDR3 here is CASSSSPTVSGNTIYF. In nucleotides, the CDR3 is TGTGCCAGCAGCTCCTCCCCTACAGTCTCTGGAAACACCATATATTTT.

The genes are TRBV29-1 and TRBJ2-1; TRBD2 matches at 12 bases. The germline V gene encodes CDR1 SQVTM and CDR2 ANQGSEA. V lost 2 bases to trimming and J lost 9 bases; unmatched junction nucleotides: 8. CDR3 length: 15 residues. Here the CDR3 DNA reads TGCAGCGTTGAATCGGTGCTAGCGGGAGGGGTTGAGCAGTTCTTC. Protein sequence: CSVESVLAGGVEQFF.

The chain uses TRBV5-6 and TRBJ1-1, with 8 bases matching TRBD1. The CDR3 length is 13 residues. Germline V lookup: CDR1 SGHDT, CDR2 YYEEEE. The junction had 6 bases not matched to a gene; V was cut back by 3 bases and J by 8 bases. CDR3 nucleotides: TGTGCCAGCAGCTCAGGGGGCGTTCAGGAAGCTTTCTTT. Translated: CASSSGGVQEAFF.

The chain uses TRBV5-1 and TRBJ2-7; D might be TRBD2 (6 bases). Germline assignment: CDR1 SGHRS and CDR2 YFSETQ. The CDR3 covers 13 residues. Trimming removed 0 bases at V and 7 bases at J, with 11 bases between. CDR3 bases: TGCGCCAGCAGCTTGGCGGCTAGCGTGGAGCAGTACTTC. This encodes CASSLAASVEQYF.

This chain links TRBV27 with TRBJ2-7; tentatively, D is TRBD1 (6 bases). This CDR3 has 16 residues. The ends were cut back, 0 bases at V and 2 bases at J, with 14 bases in the middle. Germline assignment: CDR1 MNHEY and CDR2 SMNVEV (reference sequence). In DNA form, the CDR3 reads TGTGCCAGCAGTTTATCTTCCAGGGGATTCCCCTACGAGCAGTACTTC. Translating it yields CASSLSSRGFPYEQYF.

This sequence joins TRBV7-2 and TRBJ2-7; D possibly corresponds to TRBD2 (5 bases). CDR1 and CDR2 (germline): SGHTA, FQGNSA. The V and J ends lost 1 base and 12 bases respectively, with 13 bases between them. The CDR3 spans 12 residues. The CDR3 loop is CASSLDRRAAYF. The CDR3 DNA is TGTGCCAGCAGCTTAGATCGGCGGGCGGCGTACTTC.

The gene calls are TRBV18 and TRBJ1-2; a possible D gene is TRBD1 (5 bases). The V gene's germline CDR1 is KGHSH and CDR2 LQKENI. There are 14 residues in the CDR3. V lost 4 bases and J 7 bases, leaving 16 bases between the germline ends. This chain's CDR3 is CASSRQGLDGGYTF. CDR3 nucleotides: TGTGCCAGCTCACGTCAGGGCTTGGACGGTGGCTACACCTTC. Drawing the rest from reference TRBV18 and TRBJ1-2, the complete variable domain is NAGVMQNPRHLVRRRGQEARLRCSPMKGHSHVYWYRQLPEEGLKFMVYLQKENIIDESGMPKERFSAEFPKEGPSILRIQQVVRGDSAAYFCASSRQGLDGGYTFGSGTRLTVV.

DNA of the CDR3: TGTGCCAGCAGCTTACTTGCGGGGGAGCAGTACTTC. This sequence encodes CASSLLAGEQYF. The chain employs TRBV7-9 and TRBJ2-7; possibly TRBD2 for D (6 bases). V dropped 2 bases and J dropped 7 bases, with 9 bases sitting between them. Germline CDR1 reads SEHNR; CDR2 reads FQNEAQ (reference sequence). The CDR3 runs 12 residues.

The chain couples TRBV28 to TRBJ1-2; 8 bases align to TRBD1. Unmatched junction bases numbered 10, after V lost 4 bases and J lost 6 bases. CDR1 MDHEN and CDR2 SYDVKM come from the germline V gene. This CDR3 is 15 amino acids long. CDR3 loop: CASSSQASTGDGYTF. The CDR3 DNA reads TGTGCCAGCAGTTCCCAAGCTTCGACAGGGGATGGCTACACCTTC.